These 14 T cell receptor beta chains originate from one sample sequenced in a study of healthy donors' naive CD4 and CD8 T cells. Each TCR library used 500 ng of total RNA and a linear amplification protocol. MiXCR was run by TCRdb on the reads, yielding one entry per CDR3 protein. The sample comprises around 200,000 distinct CDR3 sequences, around three quarters of which are singletons, and roughly 2.4% rests with the top ten. Sequencing was done on a sample of naive CD4+ and CD8+ T cells sorted from blood, pooled from several donors. Receptors were obtained from a pool of human donors in good health; the sample pools cells from several healthy donors.

This clonotype appeared a few times. CDR3: CASSGSSTDTQYF. CDR3 in DNA: TGTGCCTCCAGCGGGAGTAGCACAGATACGCAGTATTTT. The chain joins TRBV10-3 to TRBJ2-3; 8 bases are a match to TRBD2. After removal of 11 bases from V and 0 bases from J, the junction contained 4 bases not matched to a gene. CDR1 and CDR2 (germline): ENHRY, SYGVKD. CDR3 size: 13 residues.

The sample holds a few counts of this clonotype. The chain employs TRBV29-1 and TRBJ1-1; TRBD1 aligns across 8 bases. The J segment lost 9 bases and the V segment lost 7 bases, leaving 13 bases of the junction unmatched. This CDR3 has 13 residues. CDR1 and CDR2 (germline): SQVTM, ANQGSEA. CDR3 bases: TGCAGCGCTCCTCCGGGACAGGTGGCCCAAGCTTTCTTT. It yields the protein CSAPPGQVAQAFF.

The chain uses TRBV27 and TRBJ1-2, with D maybe TRBD1 (5 bases). The CDR3 extends over 16 amino acids. CDR1 is MNHEY, CDR2 SMNVEV, per germline (reference sequence). The V end lost 2 bases, the J end lost 2 bases, and 15 bases lay between the germline ends. The CDR3 DNA reads TGTGCCAGCAGTTTACGGGGCCAGACATGGAACTATGGCTACACCTTC. It specifies CASSLRGQTWNYGYTF.

The V and J genes are TRBV27 and TRBJ2-6; D remains unclear. The germline CDR1 and CDR2 sequences are MNHEY and SMNVEV (reference sequence). Deletions cut 6 bases from V and 0 bases from J, with 18 bases between. CDR3 length equals 18 residues. CDR3 coding DNA: TGTGCCAGCAGACCCCGTGGGCAGGTGGGCTCTGGGGCCAACGTCCTGACTTTC. This encodes CASRPRGQVGSGANVLTF.

The rearrangement links TRBV29-1 to TRBJ1-2; D not certain. The length of the CDR3 is 11 residues. With 3 bases removed from V and 8 bases from J, the gap between germline ends came to 10 bases. CDR1 and CDR2 (germline): SQVTM, ANQGSEA. For the CDR3, the DNA is TGCAGCGTTGAGCGGAGGAGGGGCTACACCTTC. This sequence encodes CSVERRRGYTF.

This clonotype was detected a few times. This chain connects TRBV11-2 to TRBJ2-1, with 12 bases lining up with TRBD2. Germline lookup yields CDR1 SGHAT and CDR2 FQNNGV. The CDR3 is 19 residues long. V dropped 4 bases and J dropped 8; count of bases not matched to a gene: 18. The CDR3 region has the DNA TGTGCCAGCAGCTCACCCGGGACTAGCGGGTTCACATTCGGCGATGAGCAGTTCTTC. Encoded protein: CASSSPGTSGFTFGDEQFF.

The genes are TRBV11-2 and TRBJ2-3, with D hard to call. Trimming removed 6 bases at V and 2 bases at J, with 12 bases between. The V gene's germline CDR1 is SGHAT and CDR2 FQNNGV. The CDR3 consists of 14 residues. This CDR3 reads CASRSLLDTDTQYF. CDR3 nucleotide sequence: TGTGCCAGCAGGTCCCTCCTCGACACAGATACGCAGTATTTT.

V usage is TRBV24-1 and J usage is TRBJ2-3; D ambiguous. V was pared by 0 bases and J by 5 bases, with 11 bases between. The CDR3 is made up of 15 amino acids. Germline assignment: CDR1 KGHDR and CDR2 SFDVKD. The CDR3: CATSDLGRNRDTQYF. In nucleotides, the CDR3 is TGTGCCACCAGTGATTTGGGCAGGAATCGAGATACGCAGTATTTT.

CDR3 nucleotide sequence: TGTGCCAGCAGCTTGGGACTAGCGGGAGACTACGAGCAGTACTTC. As protein: CASSLGLAGDYEQYF. The chain employs TRBV5-5 and TRBJ2-7, with 12 nucleotides matching TRBD2. The CDR3 totals 15 residues. In germline, CDR1 is SGHKS, CDR2 YYEKEE (reference sequence). The J segment lost 3 bases and the V segment lost 0 bases, leaving 1 base of the junction unmatched.

The chain carries TRBV6-2 or TRBV6-3 and TRBJ2-7, with D uncertain. The CDR3 runs to 16 residues. Trimming took off 7 bases at V and 1 base at J, with 20 bases between the two ends. Germline-derived CDR1 and CDR2 are MNHEY and SVGEGT. CDR3 in amino acids: CASTELGRQLSYEQYV. The CDR3 bases are TGTGCCAGCACCGAACTGGGTAGGCAGCTATCCTACGAGCAGTACGTC.

The rearrangement joins TRBV19 to TRBJ1-5; D is perhaps TRBD1 (5 bases). The germline V gene encodes CDR1 LNHDA and CDR2 SQIVND (reference sequence). CDR3 length: 15 residues. The ends were cut back, 3 bases at V and 0 bases at J, with 9 bases in the middle. The CDR3 DNA reads as TGTGCCAGTAGTATCACAGGCTATAGCAATCAGCCCCAGCATTTT. Its protein is CASSITGYSNQPQHF.

This chain connects TRBV19 to TRBJ1-1; D is ambiguous. Germline-derived CDR1 and CDR2 are LNHDA and SQIVND (reference sequence). The CDR3 runs 12 residues. Deletions cut 8 bases from V and 6 bases from J, with 13 bases between. In nucleotides, the CDR3 is TGTGCCAGTGGACCCGGCTTGCCTGAAGCTTTCTTT. This translates into CASGPGLPEAFF. Based on the CDR3 plus reference TRBV19 and TRBJ1-1, the full variable domain is DGGITQSPKYLFRKEGQNVTLSCEQNLNHDAMYWYRQDPGQGLRLIYYSQIVNDFQKGDIAEGYSVSREKKESFPLTVTSAQKNPTAFYLCASGPGLPEAFFGQGTRLTVV.

The genes are TRBV19 and TRBJ1-2, with D possibly matching TRBD1 (6 bases). The CDR3 covers 14 residues. The germline V and J ends were trimmed by 3 bases and 4 bases, with 12 bases remaining between them. Per germline, CDR1 LNHDA and CDR2 SQIVND (reference sequence). CDR3 nucleotides: TGTGCCAGTAGTATTCGACAGGAGCTCTATGGCTACACCTTC. Translation: CASSIRQELYGYTF.

This clonotype has just one count. This chain connects TRBV29-1 to TRBJ1-1; maybe TRBD1 (5 bases). Trimming left V 1 base short and J 7 bases short, with 13 bases between. This CDR3 has 13 amino acids. The V gene's germline CDR1 is SQVTM and CDR2 ANQGSEA. CDR3 protein: CSVEAADSLEAFF. The CDR3 bases are TGCAGCGTTGAAGCTGCCGACAGCCTTGAAGCTTTCTTT.